The text below deals with one T cell receptor beta chain. This entry is derived from a study of CD8 T cells in Susac syndrome. CD8+ and CD4+ T cells from blood underwent TCR beta sequencing. The study used treatment-naive patients who had stable or active relapsing-remitting disease as multiple sclerosis controls. The authors negatively isolated CD8+ and CD4+ T cells and FACS-enriched TEMRA cells. It was with random hexamers that about 0.45 to 1 ug RNA was reverse transcribed. A multiplex approach, immunoSEQ multiplex PCR, amplified TCR beta CDR3 across 54 Vbeta and 13 Jbeta. TCRdb processed the immunoSEQ multiplex PCR reads anew with MiXCR; each CDR3 protein has one entry. The repertoire includes under 250,000 distinct CDR3 sequences, about 93% of them detected once, and about 0.07% sits in the top ten. The sequence derives from a human donor with multiple sclerosis. Sequences were obtained from CD4+ T cells from PBMCs.

The CDR3: CASSRATGQETQYF. The DNA of the CDR3 is TGTGCCAGCAGCCGAGCTACAGGCCAAGAGACCCAGTACTTC. The chain recombines TRBV27 with TRBJ2-5; perhaps TRBD1 as D (5 bases). V lost 6 bases and J lost 1, with 12 bases in between. Germline V gene sequence: CDR1 MNHEY, CDR2 SMNVEV (reference sequence). This CDR3 has 14 residues.